This T cell receptor beta chain was recorded in a study of beta chain features in type 1 diabetes. Study summary: Sorted cells examined across all samples numbered 107,917,701.

Germline CDR1 reads SGHNT; CDR2 reads YENEEA. V lost 1 base and J lost 1, with 6 bases in between. The CDR3 contains 14 residues. CD45RO/CCR7/CD25/CD127/CD95/CD27 sorting isolated CD4+ naive, central memory, regulatory and stem cell-like memory cells. Whole-study findings and limits: Significant though moderate, a shortening of TCRB CDR3s appeared in all four CD4+ subsets of Type 1 diabetes patients.

The sequenced template was cDNA made from the entire isolated RNA. Using immunoSEQ multiplex PCR, the repertoire was profiled, and TCRdb retains in-frame clones only, with some absent. The sample contains around 650,000 clones, about an eighth of which appear only once. A remark on this clone: Its antigen is unidentified.

The rearrangement links TRBV11-3 to TRBJ2-3, with D hard to call. Material: naive CD4+ T cells from blood. The TCR sequence derives from a man in his thirties or forties with type 1 diabetes. The CDR3: CASSLVGGTDTQYF. In nucleotides, the CDR3 is TGTGCCAGCAGCTTAGTAGGCGGCACAGATACGCAGTATTTT.